Presented here are 25 T cell receptor beta chains from one specimen sequenced in a study of T cells after posttransplantation cyclophosphamide (TCRdb year 2016). Receptor amplification or capture employed the immunoSEQ multiplex PCR assay. TCRdb mirrors the immuneACCESS table, restricted to in-frame sequences. Some clones are absent from its copies; in checked studies, under half trace to an unresolved V gene, and the reason for the others is unknown. This sample was tabulated with about 36,000 clones, among which there are no singletons. The ten largest clones represent approximately 1.3% of the sample. What was sequenced was PBMCs. The origin of the receptors is a girl aged 10-17 years in good health, CMV-negative, and a related stem cell transplant donor.

This chain joins TRBV14 and TRBJ1-3; D call uncertain. This CDR3 spans 14 amino acids. V lost 4 bases and J lost 2, with 9 bases in between. Germline V gene sequence: CDR1 SGHDN, CDR2 FVKESK. CDR3 nucleotide sequence: TGTGCCAGCAGCCGACGGACTACTGGAAACACCATATATTTT. Its translation: CASSRRTTGNTIYF.

This clone was found many times. This sequence joins TRBV5-6 and TRBJ2-7; possible D gene TRBD1, 7 bases. This CDR3 has 14 residues. CDR1 is SGHDT, CDR2 YYEEEE, per germline. Trimming shortened V by 0 bases and J by 4 bases, and 11 bases separated the two germline ends. CDR3 sequence reads: CASSLGQGGYEQYF. CDR3 DNA sequence: TGTGCCAGCAGCTTGGGGCAGGGGGGATACGAGCAGTACTTC.

This clone occurred many times. The chain is built from TRBV10-2 and TRBJ2-3; D not certain. Germline loops: CDR1 WSHSY, CDR2 SAAADI. This CDR3 has 13 residues. With 4 bases removed from V and 2 bases from J, the gap between germline ends came to 7 bases. The DNA for the CDR3 is TGCGCCAGCAGTGGTGGCCCCACAGATACGCAGTATTTT. It encodes CASSGGPTDTQYF.

This clone was counted at least ten times. This chain joins TRBV6-5 and TRBJ2-6; 8 positions agree with TRBD1. The CDR3 has 16 amino acids. Germline V gives CDR1 MNHEY, CDR2 SVGAGI. V lost 4 bases, J lost 2 bases, and 4 bases stayed unmatched. The CDR3 sequence: CASSLTGGTGANVLTF. The CDR3 region has the DNA TGTGCCAGCAGTTTAACAGGGGGGACTGGGGCCAACGTCCTGACTTTC.

This clone has only a few counts. This chain uses TRBV30 with TRBJ2-1; TRBD2 matches 10 bases. Trimming removed 0 bases from V and 6 bases from J; junction bases left unmatched: 11. In germline, CDR1 is GTSNPN, CDR2 SVGIG (reference sequence). This CDR3 is 17 amino acids long. For the CDR3, the DNA is TGTGCCTGGAGTGTATTTGCCCCTAGCGGGGGCCTCAATGAGCAGTTCTTC. It translates to CAWSVFAPSGGLNEQFF. The variable domain in full, with the rest retrieved from reference TRBV30 and TRBJ2-1, is SQTIHQWPATLVQPVGSPLSLECTVEGTSNPNLYWYRQAAGRGLQLLFYSVGIGQISSEVPQNLSASRPQDRQFILSSKKLLLSDSGFYLCAWSVFAPSGGLNEQFFGPGTRLTVL.

This clone was counted ten times or more. V gene TRBV6-5 combines with J gene TRBJ1-1; a weak D match, TRBD1 (6 bases). Trimming left V 7 bases short and J 5 bases short, with 20 bases between. The CDR3 is 15 residues long. From germline, CDR1 is MNHEY and CDR2 SVGAGI. The CDR3 coding sequence is TGTGCCAGCACCTTAAGGATCGGGGGGCCGACTGAAGCTTTCTTT. Protein product: CASTLRIGGPTEAFF.

This clone has ten or more counts. V is TRBV7-7 and J is TRBJ2-5, with D hard to call. This CDR3 comprises 15 residues. With 4 bases removed from V and 5 bases from J, the gap between germline ends came to 17 bases. CDR1 and CDR2 (germline): SSHAT, FNYEAQ (reference sequence). This chain's CDR3 is CASSYHAGPLETQYF. The CDR3 nucleotides are TGTGCCAGCAGCTACCACGCTGGGCCCTTGGAGACCCAGTACTTC.

In its sample, this clone was seen a few times. The chain links TRBV28 to TRBJ1-3, with 7 bases identical to TRBD1. CDR3 length equals 17 residues. V was pared by 0 bases and J by 3 bases, with 8 bases of the junction left unmatched. Germline values: CDR1 MDHEN, CDR2 SYDVKM. The CDR3 region has the DNA TGTGCCAGCAGTTTATGGGGCAGGGGGTTTGGTGGAAACACCATATATTTT. Translated: CASSLWGRGFGGNTIYF. Full variable domain (missing parts from reference TRBV28 and TRBJ1-3): DVKVTQSSRYLVKRTGEKVFLECVQDMDHENMFWYRQDPGLGLRLIYFSYDVKMKEKGDIPEGYSVSREKKERFSLILESASTNQTSMYLCASSLWGRGFGGNTIYFGEGSWLTVV.

V and J are TRBV28 and TRBJ1-2; TRBD1 agrees at 10 bases. Germline values: CDR1 MDHEN, CDR2 SYDVKM. The V segment lost 4 bases and the J segment 4 bases; nucleotides outside the gene matches: 9. This CDR3 contains 16 residues. In DNA form, the CDR3 reads TGTGCCAGCAGTTCTAGATCGGGACAGGGGATCTATGGCTACACCTTC. Its protein product is CASSSRSGQGIYGYTF.

There are many counts of this clone. The chain carries TRBV15 and TRBJ2-2; 10 bases are a match to TRBD1. CDR1 and CDR2 from the germline V gene are LNHNV and YYDKDF (reference sequence). This CDR3 has 17 residues. Trimming cost V 0 bases and J 5 bases; bases outside gene matches: 6. The DNA of the CDR3 is TGTGCCACCAGCAGAGATCGTTTGGGACAGGGGACCGGGGAGCTGTTTTTT. This translates into CATSRDRLGQGTGELFF. The whole variable domain, remainder taken from reference TRBV15 and TRBJ2-2, is DAMVIQNPRYQVTQFGKPVTLSCSQTLNHNVMYWYQQKSSQAPKLLFHYYDKDFNNEADTPDNFQSRRPNTSFCFLDIRSPGLGDTAMYLCATSRDRLGQGTGELFFGEGSRLTVL.

This clone has a count of ten or more. The genes are TRBV5-8 and TRBJ2-2, with D possibly matching TRBD2 (5 bases). Deletions cut 3 bases from V and 4 bases from J, with 16 bases between. Germline CDR1 is SGHTS and CDR2 is YDEGEE. This CDR3 region has 16 residues. Written as DNA, the CDR3 is TGTGCCAGCAGCTCAAGAACTAGTCGCCGCACCGGGGAGCTGTTTTTT. Translating it yields CASSSRTSRRTGELFF.

This clone was found many times. The chain carries TRBV19 and TRBJ1-5, with 7 bases lining up with TRBD1. J gave up 5 bases and V 5 bases, and 12 bases lay outside the gene matches. The CDR3 consists of 16 residues. Germline values: CDR1 LNHDA, CDR2 SQIVND (reference sequence). DNA of the CDR3: TGTGCCAGTAGTGCCATTCTAGGGACAGTGGATCAGCCCCAGCATTTT. The encoded protein is CASSAILGTVDQPQHF.

This clone was detected many times. This rearrangement joins TRBV11-3 to TRBJ2-2, with TRBD1 matching over 9 bases. V trimming: 5 bases; J trimming: 4 bases; junction bases outside the gene matches: 2. The CDR3 loop spans 14 amino acids. The germline gives CDR1 SGHNT, CDR2 YENEEA. In DNA, the CDR3 is TGTGCCAGCAGCCGGGACAGGGCCACCGGGGAGCTGTTTTTT. Amino acids: CASSRDRATGELFF.

The chain links TRBV30 to TRBJ2-7; 8 bases line up with TRBD1. CDR1 GTSNPN and CDR2 SVGIG come from the germline V gene (reference sequence). The ends lost 2 bases at V and 5 bases at J; junction bases unmatched: 11. CDR3 length: 15 residues. The CDR3 DNA is TGTGCCTGGAGTACACCGAGAGACAGGGGCCACGAGCAGTACTTC. This translates into CAWSTPRDRGHEQYF.

Ten or more counts support this clone. V usage is TRBV19 and J usage is TRBJ1-2, with D perhaps matching TRBD1 (6 bases). V was pared by 4 bases and J by 1 base, with 19 bases between. Germline lookup yields CDR1 LNHDA and CDR2 SQIVND (reference sequence). The CDR3 runs to 17 residues. Written as DNA, the CDR3 is TGTGCCAGTAGTACAACGCAAACAGGGTTCGGTAACTATGGCTACACCTTC. Amino acids: CASSTTQTGFGNYGYTF.

This clone was seen a few times. The rearrangement links TRBV7-3 to TRBJ2-2; D is perhaps TRBD2 (5 bases). CDR1 is SGHTA, CDR2 FQGTGA, per germline. The V end was cut by 4 bases, the J end by 4 bases, with 13 bases between. The CDR3 totals 15 residues. The CDR3 DNA sequence: TGTGCCAGCAGCTCATCCGGACTGATCACCGGGGAGCTGTTTTTT. Translation gives CASSSSGLITGELFF.

The chain's CDR3 is CASSPGTVSYEQYF. The CDR3 region has the DNA TGTGCCAGCAGCCCCGGGACAGTCTCCTACGAGCAGTACTTC. The chain uses TRBV7-2 and TRBJ2-7, with 7 positions matching TRBD1. Per the germline V gene, CDR1 is SGHTA and CDR2 is FQGNSA. CDR3 size: 14 residues. The J segment lost 0 bases and the V segment lost 5 bases, leaving 4 bases of the junction unmatched.

The rearrangement uses TRBV18 and TRBJ1-1; TRBD1 is a possible D gene (5 bases). Germline CDR1 is KGHSH and CDR2 is LQKENI. Deletions cut 3 bases from V and 4 bases from J, with 15 bases between. The CDR3 consists of 15 residues. The CDR3 coding sequence is TGTGCCAGCTCACCCCCAAGCCGCGGGGGCACTGAAGCTTTCTTT. Residues: CASSPPSRGGTEAFF.

V and J are TRBV5-6 and TRBJ2-2; 13 bases match TRBD2. V gave up 4 bases and J gave up 6 bases; unmatched junction bases: 12. Looked up from germline, CDR1 is SGHDT and CDR2 is YYEEEE. The CDR3 length is 18 residues. Written as DNA, the CDR3 is TGTGCCAGCAGCCGCCGTAGGACTAGCGGGAGAAGGGCCGGGGAGCTGTTTTTT. It specifies CASSRRRTSGRRAGELFF.

The table lists this clone with many counts. The J gene is TRBJ1-1, the V gene TRBV5-1; 7 bases agree with TRBD1. The CDR3 runs 15 residues. Germline CDR1 and CDR2: SGHRS and YFSETQ. The V and J ends lost 4 bases and 2 bases, in that order; junction bases with no gene match: 8. CDR3 protein: CASSLMTGTNTEAFF. The DNA of the CDR3 is TGCGCCAGCAGCCTTATGACAGGGACCAACACTGAAGCTTTCTTT.

The rearrangement joins TRBV28 to TRBJ1-2; 9 positions match TRBD1. V shed 9 bases and J 4 bases; nucleotides not matched to a gene: 6. Germline V gene sequence: CDR1 MDHEN, CDR2 SYDVKM. This CDR3 spans 13 amino acids. The CDR3 coding sequence is TGTGCCAGTACCCGGGACAGGGCCTATGGCTACACCTTC. Residues: CASTRDRAYGYTF.

This clone has a count of ten or more. This sequence joins TRBV19 and TRBJ1-2; a weak D match, TRBD1 (6 bases). Germline loops: CDR1 LNHDA, CDR2 SQIVND (reference sequence). The CDR3 extends over 15 amino acids. V was clipped by 0 bases and J by 4 bases, with 12 bases between them. CDR3 DNA: TGTGCCAGTAGTATAGAAGGTCAGGGGCTCTATGGCTACACCTTC. This codes for CASSIEGQGLYGYTF.

This clone appeared many times. The J gene is TRBJ1-3, the V gene TRBV10-3, with TRBD1 identical over 7 bases. The junction had 4 bases not matched to a gene; V was cut back by 4 bases and J by 4 bases. Germline-derived CDR1 and CDR2 are ENHRY and SYGVKD. The CDR3 extends over 14 amino acids. This CDR3 is CAISGQGGGNTIYF. In DNA form, the CDR3 reads TGTGCCATCAGTGGACAGGGAGGAGGAAACACCATATATTTT.

This clone was recorded at least ten times. The gene calls are TRBV7-9 and TRBJ1-2; a possible D gene is TRBD1 (6 bases). V was pared by 5 bases and J by 3 bases, with 22 bases between. The CDR3 has 17 residues. Per germline, CDR1 SEHNR and CDR2 FQNEAQ (reference sequence). CDR3 protein: CASSPKGGVGSDYGYTF. CDR3 nucleotide sequence: TGTGCCAGCAGCCCCAAAGGGGGGGTTGGATCGGACTATGGCTACACCTTC.

This clone was picked up many times. The chain recombines TRBV9 with TRBJ2-3; 7 nucleotides align to TRBD2. This CDR3 has 15 residues. CDR1 SGDLS and CDR2 YYNGEE come from the germline V gene. Unmatched junction bases numbered 3, after V lost 0 bases and J lost 2 bases. In nucleotides, the CDR3 is TGTGCCAGCAGCGTAGTGCGGGGGTTCACAGATACGCAGTATTTT. Translating gives CASSVVRGFTDTQYF. Full variable domain (missing parts from reference TRBV9 and TRBJ2-3): DSGVTQTPKHLITATGQRVTLRCSPRSGDLSVYWYQQSLDQGLQFLIQYYNGEERAKGNILERFSAQQFPDLHSELNLSSLELGDSALYFCASSVVRGFTDTQYFGPGTRLTVL.